The clone carrying this TCR beta chain was recorded a few times. This sample stems from a study of spatial heterogeneity in lung cancer. The length of the CDR3 is 14 residues. V lost 7 bases and J 8 bases, leaving 20 bases between the germline ends. Each molecule of TCR cDNA was tagged with one unique molecular identifier. Using its own MiXCR run on the 5' RACE reads, TCRdb lists one record per CDR3 protein. This table holds approximately 93,000 distinct CDR3 sequences, just under 20% found once. Sample time point: blood at routine non-recurrence follow-up after resection. Unsorted whole RNA of tumor, nontumor lung or frozen PBMC was sequenced.

The TCR was taken from a male donor with early-stage non-small cell lung cancer. Material: PBMCs, obtained at follow-up. This rearrangement joins TRBV12-3 or TRBV12-4 to TRBJ1-2; D might be TRBD1 (5 bases). CDR3 loop: CASTPSGTEGGYTF. The CDR3 nucleotides read TGTGCCAGCACTCCCTCTGGGACGGAGGGGGGCTACACCTTC.